The 17 T cell receptor beta chains below were found in one sample sequenced in a study of shared clonotypes between healthy human individuals. Profiling relied on immunoSEQ multiplex PCR, and the TCRdb table lists in-frame clones only, not all of them. The repertoire consists of about 530,000 clones, with roughly 95% occurring once and the leading ten covering about 0.054%. Source material: naive CD4+ T cells sorted from blood. This sample's subset: CD45RA+ positively selected. These TCRs come from a woman in her thirties in good health.

The chain uses TRBV7-9 and TRBJ2-3; 11 bases are shared with TRBD2. The length of the CDR3 is 15 residues. V was pared by 5 bases and J by 3 bases, with 4 bases of the junction left unmatched. Looked up from germline, CDR1 is SEHNR and CDR2 is FQNEAQ (reference sequence). This CDR3 is CASSPRLAGTDTQYF. In DNA, the CDR3 is TGTGCCAGCAGCCCGAGACTAGCGGGGACAGATACGCAGTATTTT.

The rearrangement links TRBV5-1 to TRBJ2-3; D gene unclear. Trimming removed 3 bases from V and 7 bases from J, with 12 bases in between. The CDR3 runs 13 residues. Germline values: CDR1 SGHRS, CDR2 YFSETQ. The CDR3 here is CASSSELQYTQYF. The CDR3 bases are TGCGCCAGCAGCTCCGAACTTCAGTATACGCAGTATTTT.

The V call is TRBV19, the J call TRBJ2-7, with 10 bases that match TRBD2. The junction had 5 bases not matched to a gene; V was cut back by 4 bases and J by 2 bases. Germline-derived CDR1 and CDR2 are LNHDA and SQIVND (reference sequence). The CDR3 totals 15 residues. CDR3 nucleotide sequence: TGTGCCAGTAGTAGCTCCACTAGCGGGGCCTACGAGCAGTACTTC. This translates into CASSSSTSGAYEQYF.

The V and J genes are TRBV6-5 and TRBJ2-3; tentatively, D is TRBD1 (5 bases). Trimming removed 3 bases at V and 4 bases at J, with 11 bases between. This CDR3 is built from 14 residues. Germline lookup yields CDR1 MNHEY and CDR2 SVGAGI. CDR3 sequence: CASSYQGFADTQYF. CDR3 coding DNA: TGTGCCAGCAGTTATCAGGGATTCGCAGATACGCAGTATTTT.

The chain links TRBV5-1 to TRBJ2-7, with 14 nucleotides matching TRBD2. V shed 5 bases, J shed 4 bases, and the junction held 2 bases outside the gene matches. The CDR3 contains 14 residues. The germline V gene has CDR1 SGHRS and CDR2 YFSETQ. CDR3: CASRGLAGEYEQYF. The CDR3 nucleotides read TGCGCCAGCAGGGGACTAGCGGGAGAGTACGAGCAGTACTTC.

CDR3 nucleotide sequence: TGTGCCAGCAGCGCGACTAACTATGGCTACACCTTC. The encoded protein is CASSATNYGYTF. V is TRBV5-4 and J is TRBJ1-2; D ambiguous. The V end lost 4 bases, the J end lost 0 bases, and 4 bases lay between the germline ends. Germline assignment: CDR1 SGHNT and CDR2 YYREEE (reference sequence). The CDR3 has 12 amino acids.

The rearrangement uses TRBV7-9 and TRBJ1-1; tentative D call: TRBD1 (5 bases). Trimming removed 3 bases at V and 3 bases at J, with 11 bases between. The CDR3 is 14 residues long. The V gene's germline CDR1 is SEHNR and CDR2 FQNEAQ (reference sequence). The CDR3 region has the DNA TGTGCCAGCAGCTTTACACAGGCGGACACTGAAGCTTTCTTT. It codes for CASSFTQADTEAFF.

The CDR3 reads CASSLDRVPNGELFF. The CDR3 DNA reads as TGTGCCAGCAGCTTGGACAGGGTGCCCAACGGGGAGCTGTTTTTT. The chain is built from TRBV5-6 and TRBJ2-2; the D gene is possibly TRBD1 (6 bases). Looked up from germline, CDR1 is SGHDT and CDR2 is YYEEEE. This CDR3 region has 15 residues. With 0 bases removed from V and 7 bases from J, the gap between germline ends came to 13 bases.

V and J are TRBV6-5 and TRBJ2-5; TRBD1 aligns across 9 bases. The J call is uncertain, as TRBJ2-7 better fits the DNA end. The germline CDR1 and CDR2 sequences are MNHEY and SVGAGI. This CDR3 is built from 14 residues. CDR3 region: CASSKGQGTYEQYF. In nucleotides, the CDR3 is TGTGCCAGCAGTAAGGGACAGGGAACCTACGAGCAGTACTTC.

A single count supports this clone. The rearrangement joins TRBV18 to TRBJ2-2, with D perhaps matching TRBD1 (5 bases). Germline V gene data show CDR1 as KGHSH and CDR2 as LQKENI. V lost 1 base, J lost 1 base, and 7 bases lay in between. CDR3 length: 15 residues. For the CDR3, the DNA is TGTGCCAGCTCACCACGACAGTTGAACACCGGGGAGCTGTTTTTT. It yields the protein CASSPRQLNTGELFF.

V and J are TRBV5-6 and TRBJ1-2; D ambiguous. This CDR3 has 15 amino acids. V lost 2 bases and J 8 bases, leaving 19 bases between the germline ends. Germline V gene lookup returns CDR1 SGHDT and CDR2 YYEEEE. CDR3 nucleotides: TGTGCCAGCAGCTTATGGGGTCGAGGGCTCGGCGGCTACACCTTC. Residues: CASSLWGRGLGGYTF. Together with reference TRBV5-6 and TRBJ1-2, the CDR3 gives the full variable domain: DAGVTQSPTHLIKTRGQQVTLRCSPKSGHDTVSWYQQALGQGPQFIFQYYEEEERQRGNFPDRFSGHQFPNYSSELNVNALLLGDSALYLCASSLWGRGLGGYTFGSGTRLTVV.

A remark on this clone: In the same sample, other DNA sequences code for this CDR3. V and J are TRBV6-5 and TRBJ1-5; 9 bases map to TRBD1. The junction had 5 bases not matched to a gene; V was cut back by 4 bases and J by 7 bases. This CDR3 is 14 amino acids long. CDR1 and CDR2 from the germline V gene are MNHEY and SVGAGI. The CDR3 region is CASSLGQGGQPQHF. The CDR3 nucleotides are TGTGCCAGCAGTTTGGGACAGGGAGGACAGCCCCAGCATTTT.

This clone was counted a single time. The chain employs TRBV7-9 and TRBJ2-7; D might be TRBD1 (6 bases). The V gene lost 0 bases and the J gene lost 7 bases, with 10 bases spanning the gap. The CDR3 covers 13 residues. The germline CDR1 and CDR2 sequences are SEHNR and FQNEAQ (reference sequence). The CDR3 protein is CASSLAGASEQYF. DNA of the CDR3: TGTGCCAGCAGCTTAGCGGGGGCCTCAGAGCAGTACTTC.

The chain combines TRBV28 with TRBJ1-5; D may be TRBD1 (5 bases). In germline, CDR1 is MDHEN, CDR2 SYDVKM. This CDR3 contains 19 residues. Trimming removed 4 bases from V and 2 bases from J, with 24 bases in between. CDR3 sequence: CASSSTGRWGTMGNQPQHF. In DNA, the CDR3 is TGTGCCAGCAGTTCCACCGGACGGTGGGGCACAATGGGCAATCAGCCCCAGCATTTT.

The chain has TRBV7-9 and TRBJ2-5, with unresolved D. Trimming took off 7 bases at V and 1 base at J, with 13 bases between the two ends. Germline-derived CDR1 and CDR2 are SEHNR and FQNEAQ (reference sequence). The CDR3 contains 14 residues. The CDR3 spells CASTAPSIQETQYF. CDR3 nucleotide sequence: TGTGCCAGCACCGCACCGAGCATCCAAGAGACCCAGTACTTC.

The rearrangement links TRBV15 to TRBJ1-4, with 8 positions matching TRBD1. Germline V gene data show CDR1 as LNHNV and CDR2 as YYDKDF (reference sequence). V shed 0 bases and J 8 bases; nucleotides not matched to a gene: 5. This CDR3 has 15 amino acids. The CDR3 region is CATSRDRGRGEKLFF. CDR3 in DNA: TGTGCCACCAGCAGAGACAGGGGGCGAGGCGAAAAACTGTTTTTT.

The rearrangement links TRBV18 to TRBJ2-1; 9 positions match TRBD2. CDR1 and CDR2 from the germline V gene are KGHSH and LQKENI. J gave up 1 base and V 0 bases, and 1 base lay outside the gene matches. The CDR3 contains 16 residues. The CDR3 spells CASSPPAGGSYNEQFF. The DNA of the CDR3 is TGTGCCAGCTCACCACCAGCGGGAGGTTCCTACAATGAGCAGTTCTTC. Looking up the rest from reference TRBV18 and TRBJ2-1 gives the full variable domain: NAGVMQNPRHLVRRRGQEARLRCSPMKGHSHVYWYRQLPEEGLKFMVYLQKENIIDESGMPKERFSAEFPKEGPSILRIQQVVRGDSAAYFCASSPPAGGSYNEQFFGPGTRLTVL.